The text below deals with one T cell receptor beta chain. Its antigen is not identified. The data belong to a study of graft-versus-host responses after intestinal transplantation. At the level of the study: Each transplant was multivisceral, liver-intestinal, or isolated intestinal. After anti-thymocyte globulin induction, recipients took tacrolimus and steroids for approximately 3 years.

Regarding the study as a whole: GvH clones detected in recipient marrow included some appearing first in ileum or blood. Early HvG declines after transplant were associated with peak circulating GvH clone levels.

CDR1 is MGHRA, CDR2 YSYEKL, per germline. This CDR3 is 15 amino acids long. The V gene lost 0 bases and the J gene lost 4 bases, with 10 bases spanning the gap. This table comes from immunoSEQ multiplex PCR, and its TCRdb copy is limited to in-frame clones, with some not included. The sample includes under 45,000 clones, 85% to 90% of them seen just once. This TCR derives from a human patient who received an intestinal transplant, so some T cells may come from the graft donor. The sample was PBMCs, taken 260 to 270 days after transplant. This chain connects TRBV4-1 to TRBJ1-3; no clear D. CDR3 loop: CASSQEGIAGNTIYF. In DNA form, the CDR3 reads TGCGCCAGCAGCCAAGAAGGGATCGCCGGAAACACCATATATTTT.